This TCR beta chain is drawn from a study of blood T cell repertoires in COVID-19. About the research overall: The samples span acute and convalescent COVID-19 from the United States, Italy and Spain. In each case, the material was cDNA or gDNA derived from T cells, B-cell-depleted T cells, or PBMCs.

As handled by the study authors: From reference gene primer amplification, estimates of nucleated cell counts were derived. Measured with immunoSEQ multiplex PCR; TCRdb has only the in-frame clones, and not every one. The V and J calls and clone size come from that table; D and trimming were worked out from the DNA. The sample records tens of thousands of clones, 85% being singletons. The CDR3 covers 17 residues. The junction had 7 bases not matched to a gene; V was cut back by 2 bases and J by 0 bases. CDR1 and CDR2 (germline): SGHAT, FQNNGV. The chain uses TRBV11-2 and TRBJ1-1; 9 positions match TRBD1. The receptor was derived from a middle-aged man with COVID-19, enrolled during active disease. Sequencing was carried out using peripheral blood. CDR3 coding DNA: TGTGCCAGCAGCTTACTCGAATGGGACAGGGTGAACACTGAAGCTTTCTTT. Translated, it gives CASSLLEWDRVNTEAFF.